These 10 T cell receptor beta chains were all obtained from the same sample, sequenced in a study of OX40 agonist ivuxolimab in advanced cancers. Assay: immunoSEQ multiplex PCR; the TCRdb copy retains only in-frame clones and omits some. Among nearly 60,000 clones, 88% were seen once, and the ten largest hold approximately 3.4%. The sample consisted of CD4+ or CD8+ T cells sorted from blood, taken in a trial of the OX40 agonist ivuxolimab. Every receptor here comes from an adult with an advanced solid tumor such as melanoma, head and neck, liver or kidney cancer.

This clone was observed a single time. CDR3 DNA sequence: TGTGCCAGCAGCCCAGCGACAGGGGGCTTCGATGAGCAGTTCTTC. Its protein is CASSPATGGFDEQFF. The chain uses TRBV7-3 and TRBJ2-1, with 10 bases matching TRBD1. J lost 8 bases, V lost 5 bases, and 9 bases had no gene match. Germline CDR1 reads SGHTA; CDR2 reads FQGTGA. The CDR3 is made up of 15 amino acids.

This clone was seen more than once but under ten times. V gene TRBV6-6 combines with J gene TRBJ1-1, with unresolved D. This CDR3 comprises 13 residues. V gave up 3 bases and J gave up 1 base, with 6 bases separating them. From germline, CDR1 is MNHNY and CDR2 SVGAGI (reference sequence). The CDR3 DNA reads as TGTGCCAGCAGTTATGTTTCGAACACTGAAGCTTTCTTT. This codes for CASSYVSNTEAFF.

The genes are TRBV28 and TRBJ1-2, with a weak D call TRBD1 (5 bases). Germline V CDR1 and CDR2: MDHEN, SYDVKM. V lost 7 bases, J lost 4 bases, and 16 bases lay in between. The CDR3 extends over 14 amino acids. The CDR3 loop is CASNYGAKGYGYTF. The CDR3 nucleotides read TGTGCCAGCAACTACGGGGCTAAGGGCTATGGCTACACCTTC.

This chain joins TRBV2 and TRBJ2-7; D not certain. The CDR3 has 12 amino acids. Trimming took 5 bases from V and 6 from J, leaving 11 bases between them. CDR1 and CDR2 from the germline V gene are SNHLY and FYNNEI. For the CDR3, the DNA is TGTGCCAGCAGTAGGTCACCTTCCGAGCAGTACTTC. This sequence encodes CASSRSPSEQYF.

The chain links TRBV5-5 to TRBJ1-4, with a possible D match to TRBD1 (5 bases). CDR3 length: 15 amino acids. Germline-derived CDR1 and CDR2 are SGHKS and YYEKEE (reference sequence). Trimming removed 2 bases from V and 7 bases from J, with 15 bases in between. The CDR3 DNA follows: TGTGCCAGCAGCTTTACCGGCAGGGCGTTTGAAAAACTGTTTTTT. Translated, it gives CASSFTGRAFEKLFF.

As for this clone: Germline is not matched at one junction end, which may reflect a read error. The chain uses TRBV5-6 and TRBJ2-5; D assignment may be TRBD1 or TRBD2 (5 bases each). The CDR3 length is 14 residues. Germline CDR1 reads SGHDT; CDR2 reads YYEEEE. CDR3 sequence (DNA): TGTGCCAGCAGCTTGCCGGGACCACAAGGGACCCAGTACTTC. This codes for CASSLPGPQGTQYF.

The chain is built from TRBV28 and TRBJ1-4; 9 nucleotides agree with TRBD1. This CDR3 spans 15 amino acids. V was pared by 5 bases and J by 8 bases, with 9 bases of the junction left unmatched. Germline V CDR1 and CDR2: MDHEN, SYDVKM. Here the CDR3 reads CASSSGTGSGEKLFF. The CDR3 nucleotides are TGTGCCAGCAGTAGCGGGACAGGGTCGGGAGAAAAACTGTTTTTT.

This chain joins TRBV5-5 and TRBJ2-1; D gene ambiguous. This CDR3 is built from 15 residues. Germline CDR1 SGHKS, CDR2 YYEKEE (reference sequence). Trimming shortened V by 3 bases and J by 2 bases, and 12 bases separated the two germline ends. This CDR3 reads CASSSRRPPYNEQFF. CDR3 nucleotides: TGTGCCAGCAGCTCCCGGCGGCCCCCCTACAATGAGCAGTTCTTC.

The chain employs TRBV7-2 and TRBJ2-1; TRBD2 matches at 11 bases. With V trimmed by 9 bases and J by 2 bases, 12 bases remained unmatched. CDR1 is SGHTA, CDR2 FQGNSA, per germline. The CDR3 sequence is 17 residues long. The CDR3 DNA follows: TGTGCCAGACTAGCGGGAGAGAGATTGGGAACCTACAATGAGCAGTTCTTC. Protein: CARLAGERLGTYNEQFF.

The rearrangement links TRBV9 to TRBJ2-7; D gene unclear. The V end was cut by 0 bases, the J end by 0 bases, with 7 bases between. Per germline, CDR1 SGDLS and CDR2 YYNGEE. The CDR3 has 14 residues. CDR3 in amino acids: CASSVESVSYEQYF. The CDR3 DNA follows: TGTGCCAGCAGCGTAGAGAGCGTCTCCTACGAGCAGTACTTC.